The clone carrying this TCR beta chain was picked up many times. This specimen belongs to a study of regulatory T cells in long-lasting Graves disease. iRepertoire HTBI primers and Arm-PCR of CDR3 regions built TCR beta libraries. From the multiplex PCR reads, TCRdb called clonotypes with MiXCR, one entry per CDR3 protein. The top ten clones hold 30% of a sample with a few hundred thousand distinct CDR3 sequences, over 15% of them seen once. The CDR3 contains 16 residues. Germline CDR1 and CDR2: DFQATT and SNEGSKA (reference sequence). Trimming removed 5 bases from V and 0 bases from J, with 18 bases in between. The time point denotes: newly diagnosed GD, antithyroid drugs for less than 3 months. Preparation of the TCR library used RNA extracted from PBMCs. The sample was also reused in another study, on T cells in Graves' hyperthyroidism and ophthalmopathy.

Source: peripheral blood mononuclear cells (PBMCs), taken at new diagnosis, from a patient treated with antithyroid drugs. V is TRBV20-1 and J is TRBJ2-3, with a tentative D call TRBD2 (6 bases). The receptor was isolated from a middle-aged man with Graves disease. Here the CDR3 reads CSAQRPGLGSTDTQYF. Here the CDR3 DNA reads TGCAGTGCTCAGCGACCGGGACTGGGTAGCACAGATACGCAGTATTTT.